This T cell receptor (beta chain) emerged from a study of shared clonotypes between healthy human individuals. Whole-study findings and limits: Sampling included only blood; tissue repertoires likely differ.

This clone was counted once. What it recognizes is unknown. V was shortened by 1 base and J by 1 base, with 12 bases between the two germline ends. The CDR3 consists of 17 residues. In germline, CDR1 is SGHNT, CDR2 YYREEE (reference sequence). The run depth of the assay was deep. The sequenced material, unsorted PBMC DNA, was run on ten immunoSEQ deep assay plates. The method was immunoSEQ multiplex PCR; TCRdb's version includes in-frame clones alone and lacks a portion of them. The sample yields 520,000 or so clones, less than 85% seen once. Every one of the donors was a Caucasian adult that lived in Nashville, Tennessee.

This sequence originates from a woman in her thirties or forties in good health. Some clones in this sample may be carry-over from other donors' samples. This chain links TRBV5-4 with TRBJ2-6; D unclear. The sample consisted of PBMCs. CDR3 sequence: CASSLLQPFSGANVLTF. In DNA form, the CDR3 reads TGTGCCAGCAGCTTGCTTCAGCCTTTTTCTGGGGCCAACGTCCTGACTTTC.